This TCR beta chain was captured in a study of spatial heterogeneity in lung cancer (dated by TCRdb to about 2019). Study-level background: Beta-chain transcripts were consistently detected in greater numbers than alpha-chain transcripts, which likely reflects a higher abundance of beta-chain transcripts. TCR alpha and beta repertoires were quantitatively compared across multiple tumor regions, matched nontumor lung and blood in non-small cell lung cancer. Nonsynonymous mutation counts, determined by whole-exome sequencing of tumor tissue, were related to TCR repertoire features. At surgery, both alpha and beta chains were TCR-sequenced in 220 tumor regions, approximately 64 matched nontumor lung samples and a few dozen PBMC samples. In the raw uncorrected reads, each unique combination of TCR and UMI appeared more than ten times on average. On the study overall, not on this receptor specifically: Confirming at a functional level the hypothesis that regional TCRs recognize regional mutations was considered to require additional single-cell paired TCR alpha and beta sequencing. Ubiquitous expanded tumor TCRs showed up in blood more often at tumor resection than at routine follow-up.

The time point label for this specimen denotes: sample taken at primary tumor resection. The donors were fewer than 90 patients from the lung TRACERx cohort who had early-stage, untreated non-small cell lung cancer. Without any cell sorting, TCR sequencing was performed on whole RNA extracted either from tumor and nontumor lung tissue or from cryopreserved PBMC samples. Only patients for whom sufficient RNA was available from at least two tumor regions were selected for TCR sequencing. This clonotype has at least ten counts. Its cognate antigen has yet to be identified. Within one base of it there is no much larger clone, and no base qualities were kept. Per the germline V gene, SGHVS is the CDR1 and FQNEAQ is the CDR2. V is cut by 1 base and J by 8 bases, and the space between the germline ends is 17 bases. The CDR3, cysteine through phenylalanine, is 16 amino acids long. Just the 48-base CDR3 DNA is kept, in frame starting at base 1.

Library generation was performed with 5' RACE. Sequencing relied on a NextSeq 500. The TCR library protocol attached a unique molecular identifier to each TCR cDNA molecule to allow correction of PCR and sequencing errors. In the authors' own workflow: TCR identification, UMI-based error correction and CDR3 extraction were all carried out with Decombinator tools. TCRs above a frequency of 2 per 1,000, corresponding to the top 1% of the tumor frequency distribution, were defined as expanded. Renyi diversity was computed with the R vegan package after each repertoire had been subsampled 100 times to 5,000 TCRs. CDR3 similarity networks were built from amino acid triplet string-kernel similarity, connecting CDR3s with pairwise similarity above 0.82. TCRdb reanalyzed the raw reads on its own, using fastp at Q25 for trimming and MiXCR for clone calling, and kept in-frame beta chains. Every distinct CDR3 protein forms one entry, paired with its most common genes and DNA. TCRdb, not the authors, supplied the V and J calls. This sample is represented by 20,000 to 25,000 distinct CDR3 sequences; about 4.6% of them were singletons. 6.5% to 9% of the sample lies in the top ten.

This receptor chain uses TRBV7-8 and TRBJ1-4, with TRBD1 perhaps the D gene, on 5 matching bases. The origin of this receptor is a male donor with early-stage non-small cell lung cancer. The sequenced sample was PBMCs, obtained at surgery. The CDR3 reads as follows: CASSLGGRAVGEKLFF. Read as DNA, the sequence is TGTGCCAGCAGCTTAGGTGGCAGGGCAGTTGGAGAAAAACTGTTTTTT.